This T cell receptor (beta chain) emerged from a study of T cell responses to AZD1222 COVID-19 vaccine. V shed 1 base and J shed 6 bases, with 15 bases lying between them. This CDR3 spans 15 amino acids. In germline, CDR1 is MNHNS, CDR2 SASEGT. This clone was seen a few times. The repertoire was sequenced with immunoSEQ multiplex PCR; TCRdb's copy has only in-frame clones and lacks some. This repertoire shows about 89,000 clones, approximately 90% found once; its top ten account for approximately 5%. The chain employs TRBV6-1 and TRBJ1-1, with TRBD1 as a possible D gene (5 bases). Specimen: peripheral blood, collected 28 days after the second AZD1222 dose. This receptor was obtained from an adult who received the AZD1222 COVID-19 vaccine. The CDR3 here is CASSEGGWDSSEAFF. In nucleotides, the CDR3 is TGTGCCAGCAGTGAAGGGGGGTGGGATTCGTCTGAAGCTTTCTTT.